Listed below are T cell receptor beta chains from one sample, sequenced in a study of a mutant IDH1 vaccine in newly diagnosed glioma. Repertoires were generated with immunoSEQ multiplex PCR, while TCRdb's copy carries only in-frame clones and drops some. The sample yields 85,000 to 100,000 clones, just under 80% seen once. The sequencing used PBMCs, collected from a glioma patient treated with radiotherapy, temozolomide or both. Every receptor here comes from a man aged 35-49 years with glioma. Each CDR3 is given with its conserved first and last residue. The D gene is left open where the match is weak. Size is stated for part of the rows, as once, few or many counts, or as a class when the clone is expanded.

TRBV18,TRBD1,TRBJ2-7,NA,CASSPIGGTGSYEQYF,TGTGCCAGCTCACCAATTGGGGGGACAGGGAGCTACGAGCAGTACTTC
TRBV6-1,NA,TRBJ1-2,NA,CASEPRGIYGYTF,TGTGCCAGCGAGCCAAGGGGGATTTATGGCTACACCTTC
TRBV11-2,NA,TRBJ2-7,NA,CASSLDSRWEYF,TGTGCCAGCAGCCTGGACAGTCGGTGGGAGTACTTC
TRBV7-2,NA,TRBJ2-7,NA,CASSLGSPSSYEQYF,TGTGCCAGCAGCTTAGGCAGCCCTAGCTCCTACGAGCAGTACTTC
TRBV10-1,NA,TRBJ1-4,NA,CASSDRNEKLFF,TGCGCCAGCAGTGACCGAAATGAAAAACTGTTTTTT
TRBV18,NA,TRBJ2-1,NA,CASSHSDEQFF,TGTGCCAGCTCACACTCGGATGAGCAGTTCTTC
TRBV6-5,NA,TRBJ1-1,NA,CASSYQGFEAFF,TGTGCCAGCAGTTATCAAGGGTTTGAAGCTTTCTTT
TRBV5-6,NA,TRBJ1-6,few,CASSRGLSNSPLHF,TGTGCCAGCAGCCGGGGGCTCTCTAATTCACCCCTCCACTTT
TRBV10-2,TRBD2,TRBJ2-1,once,CASIRGGLARNNEQFF,TGCGCCAGCATTAGGGGTGGACTAGCGAGAAACAATGAGCAGTTCTTC
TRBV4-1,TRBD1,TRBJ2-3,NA,CASSPPPGQGPLRRMDTQYF,TGCGCCAGCAGTCCCCCCCCGGGACAGGGGCCCTTGCGGCGAATGGATACGCAGTATTTT
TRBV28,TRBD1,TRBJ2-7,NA,CASRRQGAPYEQYF,TGTGCCAGCAGAAGGCAGGGGGCACCCTACGAGCAGTACTTC
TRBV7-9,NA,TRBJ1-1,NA,CASSPLGTPNTEAFF,TGTGCCAGCAGCCCTTTGGGGACACCGAACACTGAAGCTTTCTTT
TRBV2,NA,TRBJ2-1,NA,CASIRGPGAGNEQFF,TGTGCCAGCATTAGGGGCCCGGGGGCCGGCAATGAGCAGTTCTTC
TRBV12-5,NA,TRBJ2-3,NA,CASGTGLTITDTQYF,TGTGCTAGTGGCACGGGACTCACAATAACAGATACGCAGTATTTT
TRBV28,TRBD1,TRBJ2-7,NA,CASSKADRVTYEQYF,TGTGCCAGCAGCAAGGCGGACAGGGTAACCTACGAGCAGTACTTC
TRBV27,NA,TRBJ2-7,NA,CASSLSGGPYEQYF,TGTGCCAGCAGTTTATCAGGGGGGCCCTACGAGCAGTACTTC
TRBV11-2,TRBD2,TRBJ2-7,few,CASSLDWRLAGGREQYF,TGTGCCAGCAGCTTAGATTGGCGCCTAGCGGGAGGTCGCGAGCAGTACTTC
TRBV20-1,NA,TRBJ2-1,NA,CSARDNEQFF,TGCAGTGCCAGAGACAATGAGCAGTTCTTC
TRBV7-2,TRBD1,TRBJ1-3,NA,CASSLGGTGTGGRNTIYF,TGTGCCAGCAGCCTAGGGGGAACAGGGACAGGGGGCCGAAACACCATATATTTT
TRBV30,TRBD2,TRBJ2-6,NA,CASRTGTSAPRGANVLTF,TGTGCCTCCAGAACCGGGACTAGCGCCCCTCGTGGGGCCAACGTCCTGACTTTC
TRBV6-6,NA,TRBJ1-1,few,CASSYNRAEAFF,TGTGCCAGCAGTTACAACAGGGCAGAAGCTTTCTTT
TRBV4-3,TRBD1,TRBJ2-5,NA,CASSLDRGRVKTQYF,TGCGCCAGCAGCCTCGACAGGGGGCGTGTCAAGACCCAGTACTTC